This entry concerns a single T cell receptor beta chain. Its antigen is unknown. These data belong to a study of post-analysis software for immune sequencing data. Unique molecular identifiers were present in the TCR beta cDNA libraries. TCRdb passed the PCR reads through MiXCR, listing each CDR3 protein once. The table lists 750,000 to 950,000 distinct CDR3 sequences, around 42% of them singletons. V dropped 7 bases and J dropped 7; count of bases not matched to a gene: 10. The germline V gene has CDR1 MNHEY and CDR2 SVGAGI. This CDR3 has 15 amino acids. Study-level results: When patients were compared with controls, about 5 TRBV segments were more frequent, TRBV5-6, TRBV5-1 and TRBV20-1 among them. Multiple sclerosis patients showed significantly lower normalized Chao1 diversity than controls did.

This TCR was sampled from a girl aged 10-17 years with multiple sclerosis. Sequenced material: blood. This chain connects TRBV6-5 to TRBJ1-6; 7 positions agree with TRBD1. The CDR3 sequence: CASTSGQEGNSPLHF. The CDR3 DNA reads TGTGCCAGCACCTCTGGACAGGAGGGAAATTCACCCCTCCACTTT.